The 21 T cell receptor beta chains given below trace back to one sample, sequenced in a study of cytomegalovirus exposure and HLA in healthy donors. The PCR ran on 60 Vbeta and 13 Jbeta primers. TCRdb keeps only in-frame clones here, not all; method: immunoSEQ multiplex PCR. Here the sample spans around 250,000 clones, 70% to 90% being singletons. Sequencing was done on a sample of PBMCs. The receptors originated from a woman in her sixties in good health and CMV-seropositive.

Only one count was recorded for this clone. The V call is TRBV4-1, the J call TRBJ2-3; 13 bases agree with TRBD2. Germline trimming cut 4 bases from V and 4 bases from J; bases unmatched to any gene: 5. This CDR3 is 16 amino acids long. CDR1 is MGHRA, CDR2 YSYEKL, per germline. The CDR3 region has the DNA TGCGCCAGCAGCCGCCACGGACTAGCGGGAGCAGATACGCAGTATTTT. It encodes CASSRHGLAGADTQYF.

The chain employs TRBV5-1 and TRBJ2-7; 11 nucleotides match TRBD1. Trimming at V came to 0 bases and at J to 6 bases, leaving 8 bases not matched to a gene. The germline gives CDR1 SGHRS, CDR2 YFSETQ. CDR3 length: 16 residues. Here the CDR3 DNA reads TGCGCCAGCAGCTTGGACCCCGGGACAGGGGGGTCCGAGCAGTACTTC. Amino acids: CASSLDPGTGGSEQYF.

The chain joins TRBV7-6 to TRBJ2-7, with TRBD1 identical over 7 bases. This CDR3 spans 12 amino acids. With 4 bases clipped from V and 7 bases from J, the junction kept 4 bases outside the gene matches. CDR1 SGHVS and CDR2 FNYEAQ come from the germline V gene. This CDR3 is CASSSSGGEQYF. CDR3 coding DNA: TGTGCCAGCAGCTCGTCAGGGGGAGAGCAGTACTTC.

The gene calls are TRBV7-6 and TRBJ2-1, with 7 bases fitting TRBD2. Germline loops: CDR1 SGHVS, CDR2 FNYEAQ. The CDR3 contains 16 residues. The V gene end was trimmed by 5 bases and the J gene end by 4 bases; junction bases not matched to a gene: 11. In nucleotides, the CDR3 is TGTGCCAGCAGCCTTTCTCTAGCGGCAACTTACAATGAGCAGTTCTTC. Translating gives CASSLSLAATYNEQFF.

V is TRBV27 and J is TRBJ1-4; D possibly corresponds to TRBD1 (5 bases). The CDR3 is 15 amino acids. Germline CDR1 is MNHEY and CDR2 is SMNVEV (reference sequence). V was trimmed by 6 bases and J by 0 bases, leaving 11 bases between them. For the CDR3, the DNA is TGTGCCAGCAGGGGGCCCCGTGCAACTAATGAAAAACTGTTTTTT. Encoded protein: CASRGPRATNEKLFF. Together with reference TRBV27 and TRBJ1-4, the CDR3 gives the full variable domain: EAQVTQNPRYLITVTGKKLTVTCSQNMNHEYMSWYRQDPGLGLRQIYYSMNVEVTDKGDVPEGYKVSRKEKRNFPLILESPSPNQTSLYFCASRGPRATNEKLFFGSGTQLSVL.

This rearrangement joins TRBV27 to TRBJ1-2; possible D gene TRBD1, 5 bases. The CDR3 sequence is 13 residues long. The germline V gene has CDR1 MNHEY and CDR2 SMNVEV (reference sequence). V was cut by 5 bases and J by 4 bases, with 11 bases left in between. For the CDR3, the DNA is TGTGCCAGCAGTATCCAGGGCGCCTATGGCTACACCTTC. Its translation is CASSIQGAYGYTF.

The chain links TRBV28 to TRBJ1-4; D is uncertain. The CDR3 is 13 residues long. CDR1 and CDR2 from the germline V gene are MDHEN and SYDVKM. V gave up 1 base and J gave up 8 bases, with 8 bases separating them. CDR3 residues: CASSLFAKEKLFF. DNA of the CDR3: TGTGCCAGCAGTTTATTTGCGAAAGAAAAACTGTTTTTT.

V gene TRBV7-9 combines with J gene TRBJ2-3; TRBD1 is a possible D gene (6 bases). The germline V and J ends were trimmed by 5 bases and 3 bases, with 18 bases remaining between them. The CDR3 is 16 amino acids. Germline-derived CDR1 and CDR2 are SEHNR and FQNEAQ (reference sequence). This chain's CDR3 is CASSRLEGGTTDTQYF. CDR3 coding DNA: TGTGCCAGCAGCCGCCTGGAAGGGGGAACAACAGATACGCAGTATTTT.

This clone occurred a few times. This rearrangement joins TRBV29-1 to TRBJ2-3, with 10 bases matching TRBD2. The CDR3 consists of 17 residues. After removal of 5 bases from V and 1 base from J, the junction contained 12 bases not matched to a gene. Looked up from germline, CDR1 is SQVTM and CDR2 is ANQGSEA. CDR3 sequence reads: CSVRGLQREGRTDTQYF. In DNA form, the CDR3 reads TGCAGCGTTCGGGGACTTCAGCGGGAGGGCCGCACAGATACGCAGTATTTT.

This clone was detected only once. This sequence joins TRBV9 and TRBJ1-2; D gene unclear. Germline-derived CDR1 and CDR2 are SGDLS and YYNGEE. The CDR3 is 15 amino acids. V gave up 0 bases and J gave up 2 bases, with 11 bases separating them. The CDR3 coding sequence is TGTGCCAGCAGCGTAGTACCGGGAAACAACTATGGCTACACCTTC. Translating gives CASSVVPGNNYGYTF.

V and J are TRBV19 and TRBJ2-5, with TRBD2 matching 11 bases. The germline V gene has CDR1 LNHDA and CDR2 SQIVND (reference sequence). Trimming at V came to 3 bases and at J to 5 bases, leaving 8 bases not matched to a gene. The CDR3 runs to 16 residues. CDR3 nucleotides: TGTGCCAGTAGTATGGGACTAGCGGAACTCCGGGAGACCCAGTACTTC. Translating it yields CASSMGLAELRETQYF.

Remarks on this clone: Distinct nucleotide sequences in the sample also encode this CDR3. The V gene is TRBV5-1, the J gene TRBJ1-2; 7 bases are a match to TRBD1. CDR1 is SGHRS and CDR2 is YFSETQ in the germline V gene. The CDR3 is 14 residues long. V lost 4 bases to trimming and J lost 2 bases; unmatched junction nucleotides: 5. CDR3 sequence: CASSLRTGNYGYTF. In nucleotides, the CDR3 is TGCGCCAGCAGCCTAAGGACAGGAAACTATGGCTACACCTTC.

For this clone: Mismatch with germline at one junction end may stem from a read error. The chain joins TRBV27 to TRBJ2-7; 12 nucleotides line up with TRBD2. This CDR3 spans 18 amino acids. Germline V gives CDR1 MNHEY, CDR2 SMNVEV (reference sequence). Here the CDR3 reads CASSLSPLRTSGNYEQYF. The CDR3 DNA reads TGTGCCAGCAGTCTATCCCCCCTCCGGACTAGCGGGAACTACGAGCAGTACTTC.

This chain uses TRBV7-2 with TRBJ2-3, with 10 positions matching TRBD2. The CDR3 contains 18 residues. J was trimmed by 6 bases and V by 2 bases; bases with no gene match: 14. Germline CDR1 reads SGHTA; CDR2 reads FQGNSA. CDR3 sequence (DNA): TGTGCCAGCAGCTTACAGGTCGGGGGTCTAGCGGGAGTGGATACGCAGTATTTT. Protein sequence: CASSLQVGGLAGVDTQYF.

The chain employs TRBV6-5 and TRBJ2-1; the match to TRBD2 covers 10 bases. The CDR3 extends over 15 amino acids. Germline V CDR1 and CDR2: MNHEY, SVGAGI. Trimming took 5 bases from V and 4 from J; bases not matched to a gene: 5. The CDR3: CASSALSGRYNEQFF. The CDR3, as DNA: TGTGCCAGCAGTGCGCTTAGCGGGAGGTACAATGAGCAGTTCTTC.

The count of this clone is one. The chain employs TRBV5-6 and TRBJ2-1; 10 positions agree with TRBD2. CDR3 length: 15 residues. Per the germline V gene, CDR1 is SGHDT and CDR2 is YYEEEE. V lost 3 bases to trimming and J lost 15 bases; unmatched junction nucleotides: 15. This chain's CDR3 is CASSSELAGPRRGFF. DNA of the CDR3: TGTGCCAGCAGCTCCGAACTAGCGGGACCCCGCCGGGGGTTCTTC.

The V call is TRBV19, the J call TRBJ1-3; D unclear. CDR3 length equals 16 residues. Germline V lookup: CDR1 LNHDA, CDR2 SQIVND (reference sequence). Trimming shortened V by 3 bases and J by 0 bases, and 12 bases separated the two germline ends. The chain's CDR3 is CASSIDGRSSGNTIYF. For the CDR3, the DNA is TGTGCCAGTAGTATCGACGGCCGGAGCTCTGGAAACACCATATATTTT.

This clone was seen only once. The chain joins TRBV5-1 to TRBJ1-4; 10 bases are a match to TRBD1. The germline V gene encodes CDR1 SGHRS and CDR2 YFSETQ. Trimming cost V 0 bases and J 6 bases; bases outside gene matches: 11. This CDR3 has 18 amino acids. The CDR3 sequence is CASSLGIGQGDSYEKLFF. In nucleotides, the CDR3 is TGCGCCAGCAGCTTGGGGATTGGACAGGGGGACTCTTATGAAAAACTGTTTTTT.

This sequence joins TRBV4-1 and TRBJ2-2; maybe TRBD1 (6 bases). Germline V gives CDR1 MGHRA, CDR2 YSYEKL. This CDR3 contains 17 residues. V was clipped by 0 bases and J by 6 bases, with 17 bases between them. The CDR3, as DNA: TGCGCCAGCAGCCAAGAGGTAACAGGGATCTTAGCCGGGGAGCTGTTTTTT. This sequence encodes CASSQEVTGILAGELFF.

This clone occurred once. The rearrangement uses TRBV18 and TRBJ2-2; 10 bases map to TRBD1. V gave up 2 bases and J gave up 4 bases; unmatched junction bases: 22. In germline, CDR1 is KGHSH, CDR2 LQKENI. The CDR3 has 22 residues. The CDR3: CASSPDDPLRDRGFLGTGELFF. CDR3 DNA: TGTGCCAGCTCACCAGACGACCCTTTGAGGGACAGGGGATTTCTTGGCACCGGGGAGCTGTTTTTT.

The table lists this clone with a count of one. The chain recombines TRBV27 with TRBJ2-5; D perhaps matches TRBD1 (5 bases). The CDR3 sequence is 15 residues long. V lost 4 bases, J lost 6 bases, and 18 bases lay in between. CDR1 MNHEY and CDR2 SMNVEV come from the germline V gene (reference sequence). CDR3 sequence reads: CASSSGSGARKTQYF. The CDR3 bases are TGTGCCAGCAGTTCAGGGTCGGGCGCAAGAAAGACCCAGTACTTC.